This TCR beta chain is from a study of T cells in tuberculosis. The method was immunoSEQ multiplex PCR; TCRdb's version includes in-frame clones alone and lacks a portion of them. The sample contains tens of thousands of clones, 94% of which appear only once. The sample was PBMCs. The receptor was derived from a donor aged 10 to 29 with latent tuberculosis or without tuberculosis infection.

DNA for the CDR3: TGTGCCAGCAGTTTAACCGGGACAGTACTCTACGAGCAGTACTTC. Protein product: CASSLTGTVLYEQYF. V gene TRBV28 combines with J gene TRBJ2-7; 7 bases map to TRBD1. With 2 bases clipped from V and 3 bases from J, the junction kept 7 bases outside the gene matches. The CDR3 length is 15 residues. Germline-derived CDR1 and CDR2 are MDHEN and SYDVKM.